The clone carrying this TCR beta chain was observed once. Antigen: not known. These data come from a study of CD8 T cells in Susac syndrome. Whole-study findings and limits: TCR sequencing and HLA analysis covered a relatively small number of individuals.

RNA totalling about 0.45 to 1 ug underwent reverse transcription with random hexamers. An immunoSEQ multiplex PCR amplified TCR beta CDR3 over 54 Vbeta and 13 Jbeta. TCRdb re-derived calls from the immunoSEQ multiplex PCR reads in MiXCR, one entry per CDR3 protein. The sample has about 180,000 distinct CDR3 sequences, approximately 95% seen once. CD8+ and CD4+ blood T cells underwent TCR beta sequencing. Trimming pared 4 bases from V and 1 base from J, leaving 14 bases between. CDR3 length equals 15 residues. Germline lookup yields CDR1 SGHDN and CDR2 FVKESK. This TCR was sampled from a human donor with multiple sclerosis. The chain couples TRBV14 to TRBJ2-7; tentative D call: TRBD2 (6 bases). The sequenced sample consisted of CD4+ T cells from PBMCs. The CDR3: CASSPRAGGSYEQYF. CDR3 nucleotide sequence: TGTGCCAGCAGCCCCAGGGCTGGAGGGTCCTACGAGCAGTACTTC.